These T cell receptor beta chains were read from a single sample in a study of shared clonotypes between healthy human individuals. Profiled with immunoSEQ multiplex PCR; TCRdb holds only in-frame clones, not every one. The sample has 1.6 million or so clones, 95% to 97% seen once. Input material: naive CD4+ T cells sorted from blood. Source of these receptors: a man aged 25 to 40 in good health. CDR3s include the opening cysteine and the closing phenylalanine or tryptophan. A D gene is named only where the DNA matches it firmly.

len: 14
j_gene: TRBJ1-1
d_gene: NA
v_gene: TRBV7-3
CDR3aa: CASSPTAGFTEAFF
CDR3nt: TGTGCCAGCAGCCCCACAGCGGGCTTTACTGAAGCTTTCTTT

len: 14
j_gene: TRBJ2-7
d_gene: TRBD2
v_gene: TRBV6-5
CDR3aa: CASSRRAGDYEQYF
CDR3nt: TGTGCCAGCAGCCGACGGGCGGGGGACTACGAGCAGTACTTC

len: 15
j_gene: TRBJ2-2
d_gene: NA
v_gene: TRBV28
CDR3aa: CASSVIGPSAGELFF
CDR3nt: TGTGCCAGCAGCGTCATCGGGCCTTCCGCCGGGGAGCTGTTTTTT

len: 13
j_gene: TRBJ1-2
d_gene: NA
v_gene: TRBV5-1
CDR3aa: CASSLETADGYTF
CDR3nt: TGCGCCAGCAGCTTGGAGACAGCAGATGGCTACACCTTC

len: 17
j_gene: TRBJ2-3
d_gene: NA
v_gene: TRBV25-1
CDR3aa: CASSVGLRTTSTDTQYF
CDR3nt: TGTGCCAGCAGTGTTGGACTTCGTACCACTAGCACAGATACGCAGTATTTT

len: 16
j_gene: TRBJ2-3
d_gene: TRBD2
v_gene: TRBV7-7
CDR3aa: CASSRGLAGVTDTQYF
CDR3nt: TGTGCTAGCAGCCGAGGACTAGCGGGAGTAACAGATACGCAGTATTTT

len: 16
j_gene: TRBJ2-1
d_gene: NA
v_gene: TRBV5-1
CDR3aa: CASSLGGPKGYNEQFF
CDR3nt: TGCGCCAGCAGCTTGGGGGGACCCAAGGGCTACAATGAGCAGTTCTTC

len: 14
j_gene: TRBJ2-1
d_gene: TRBD1
v_gene: TRBV29-1
CDR3aa: CSVGGTGARDEQFF
CDR3nt: TGCAGCGTTGGAGGGACAGGGGCTAGGGATGAGCAGTTCTTC

len: 15
j_gene: TRBJ1-5
d_gene: NA
v_gene: TRBV28
CDR3aa: CASSFGNPVYQPQHF
CDR3nt: TGTGCCAGCAGTTTCGGCAATCCGGTCTATCAGCCCCAGCATTTT

len: 14
j_gene: TRBJ1-1
d_gene: NA
v_gene: TRBV25-1
CDR3aa: CASSGVGRNTEAFF
CDR3nt: TGTGCCAGCAGTGGGGTAGGACGGAACACTGAAGCTTTCTTT

len: 15
j_gene: TRBJ2-7
d_gene: NA
v_gene: TRBV7-2
CDR3aa: CASSPAPGNGGEQYF
CDR3nt: TGTGCCAGCAGCCCCGCGCCGGGGAATGGCGGCGAGCAGTACTTC

len: 12
j_gene: TRBJ2-5
d_gene: NA
v_gene: TRBV18
CDR3aa: CASSPTSETQYF
CDR3nt: TGTGCCAGCTCACCTACCTCCGAGACCCAGTACTTC